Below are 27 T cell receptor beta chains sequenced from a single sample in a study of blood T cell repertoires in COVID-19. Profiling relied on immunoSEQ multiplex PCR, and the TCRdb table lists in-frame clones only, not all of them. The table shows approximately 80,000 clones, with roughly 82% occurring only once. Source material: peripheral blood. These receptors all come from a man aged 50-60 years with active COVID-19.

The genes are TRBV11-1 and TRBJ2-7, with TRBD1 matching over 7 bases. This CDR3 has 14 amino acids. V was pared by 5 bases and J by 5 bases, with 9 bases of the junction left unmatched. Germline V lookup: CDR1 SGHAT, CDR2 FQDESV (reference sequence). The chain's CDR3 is CASSPDRVHHEQYF. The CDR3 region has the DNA TGTGCCAGCAGCCCCGACAGGGTGCACCACGAGCAGTACTTC.

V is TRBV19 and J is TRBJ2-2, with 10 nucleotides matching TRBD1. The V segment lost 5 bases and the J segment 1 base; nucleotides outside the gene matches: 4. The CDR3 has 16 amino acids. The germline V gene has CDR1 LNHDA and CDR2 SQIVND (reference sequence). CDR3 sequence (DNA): TGTGCCAGTAGTCCGGGGACAGGGGTGAACACCGGGGAGCTGTTTTTT. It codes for CASSPGTGVNTGELFF. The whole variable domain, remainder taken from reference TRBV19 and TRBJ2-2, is DGGITQSPKYLFRKEGQNVTLSCEQNLNHDAMYWYRQDPGQGLRLIYYSQIVNDFQKGDIAEGYSVSREKKESFPLTVTSAQKNPTAFYLCASSPGTGVNTGELFFGEGSRLTVL.

CDR3 DNA: TGCGCCAGCAACCGGGGTAGCCCGAACACCGGGGAGCTGTTTTTT. It specifies CASNRGSPNTGELFF. V usage is TRBV5-1 and J usage is TRBJ2-2; perhaps TRBD2 as D (5 bases). Germline CDR1 SGHRS, CDR2 YFSETQ. The CDR3 extends over 15 amino acids. V gave up 6 bases and J gave up 0 bases, with 12 bases separating them.

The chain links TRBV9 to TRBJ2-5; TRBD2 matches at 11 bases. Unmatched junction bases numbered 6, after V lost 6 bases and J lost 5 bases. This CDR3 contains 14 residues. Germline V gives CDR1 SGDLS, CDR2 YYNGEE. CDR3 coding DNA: TGTGCCAGCACCACTAGCGGGAGTCCGGAGACCCAGTACTTC. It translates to CASTTSGSPETQYF.

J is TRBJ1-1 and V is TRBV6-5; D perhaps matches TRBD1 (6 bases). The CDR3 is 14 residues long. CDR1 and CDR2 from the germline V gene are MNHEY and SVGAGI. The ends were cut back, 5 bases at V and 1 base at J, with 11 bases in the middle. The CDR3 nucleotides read TGTGCCAGCAGTACCGGACAGCCGAACACTGAAGCTTTCTTT. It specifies CASSTGQPNTEAFF.

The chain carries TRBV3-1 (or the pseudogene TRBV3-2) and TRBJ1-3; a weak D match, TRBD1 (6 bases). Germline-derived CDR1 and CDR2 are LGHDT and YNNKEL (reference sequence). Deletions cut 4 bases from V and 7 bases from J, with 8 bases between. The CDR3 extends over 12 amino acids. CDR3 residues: CASSRRGNTIYF. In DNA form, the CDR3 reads TGTGCCAGCAGCCGAAGGGGGAACACCATATATTTT.

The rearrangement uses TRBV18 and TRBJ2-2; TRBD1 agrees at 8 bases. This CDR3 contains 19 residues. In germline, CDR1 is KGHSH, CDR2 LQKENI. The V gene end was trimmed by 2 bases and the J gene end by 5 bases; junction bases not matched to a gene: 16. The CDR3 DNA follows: TGTGCCAGCTCACCAATGGTTGCGCGACAGGGGACGGGGACCGGGGAGCTGTTTTTT. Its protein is CASSPMVARQGTGTGELFF.

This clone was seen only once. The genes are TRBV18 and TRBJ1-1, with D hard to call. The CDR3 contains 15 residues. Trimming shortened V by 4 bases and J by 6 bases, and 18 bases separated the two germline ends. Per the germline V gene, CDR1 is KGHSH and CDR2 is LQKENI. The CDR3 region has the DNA TGTGCCAGCTCACTAACCTCGGGGATAGGGCCTGAAGCTTTCTTT. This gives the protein CASSLTSGIGPEAFF.

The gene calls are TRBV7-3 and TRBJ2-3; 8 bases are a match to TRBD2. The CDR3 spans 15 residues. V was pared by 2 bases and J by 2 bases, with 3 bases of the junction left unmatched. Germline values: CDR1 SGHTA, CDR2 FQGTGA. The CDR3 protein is CASSLGLAYTDTQYF. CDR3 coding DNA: TGTGCCAGCAGCTTAGGACTAGCTTACACAGATACGCAGTATTTT.

The CDR3 DNA sequence: TGTGCCTGGAGTGGCCAGGGCAATCAGCCCCAGCATTTT. As protein: CAWSGQGNQPQHF. V gene TRBV30 combines with J gene TRBJ1-5; D ambiguous. Germline V gives CDR1 GTSNPN, CDR2 SVGIG (reference sequence). V was trimmed by 1 base and J by 2 bases, leaving 6 bases between them. The CDR3 sequence is 13 residues long.

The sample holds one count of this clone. CDR3 bases: TGCGCCAGCAGCTTGGGAGCCCTTACAGGGGGTACTGAAGCTTTCTTT. It yields the protein CASSLGALTGGTEAFF. The J gene is TRBJ1-1, the V gene TRBV5-1, with 8 bases matching TRBD1. Germline V gives CDR1 SGHRS, CDR2 YFSETQ. V trimming: 0 bases; J trimming: 5 bases; junction bases outside the gene matches: 9. The CDR3 is 16 amino acids.

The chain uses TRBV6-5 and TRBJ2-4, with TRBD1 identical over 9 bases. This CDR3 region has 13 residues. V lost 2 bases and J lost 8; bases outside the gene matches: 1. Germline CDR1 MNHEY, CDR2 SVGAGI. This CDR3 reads CASSYRTGDIQYF. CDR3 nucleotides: TGTGCCAGCAGTTACCGGACAGGGGACATTCAGTACTTC.

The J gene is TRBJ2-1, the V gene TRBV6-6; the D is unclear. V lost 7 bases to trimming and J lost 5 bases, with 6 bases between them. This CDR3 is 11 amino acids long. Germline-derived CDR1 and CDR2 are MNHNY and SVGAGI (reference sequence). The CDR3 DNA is TGTGCCAGCACCCGGGACAATGAGCAGTTCTTC. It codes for CASTRDNEQFF.

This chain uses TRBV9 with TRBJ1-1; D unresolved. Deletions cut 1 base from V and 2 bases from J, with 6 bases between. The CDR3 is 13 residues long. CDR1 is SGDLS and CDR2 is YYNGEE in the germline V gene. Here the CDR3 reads CASSVTSNTEAFF. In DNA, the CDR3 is TGTGCCAGCAGCGTAACATCCAACACTGAAGCTTTCTTT.

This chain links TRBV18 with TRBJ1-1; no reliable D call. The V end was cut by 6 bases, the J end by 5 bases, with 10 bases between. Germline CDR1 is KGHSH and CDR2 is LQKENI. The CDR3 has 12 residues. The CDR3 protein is CASSGESTEAFF. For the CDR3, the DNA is TGTGCCAGCTCCGGGGAGAGTACTGAAGCTTTCTTT.

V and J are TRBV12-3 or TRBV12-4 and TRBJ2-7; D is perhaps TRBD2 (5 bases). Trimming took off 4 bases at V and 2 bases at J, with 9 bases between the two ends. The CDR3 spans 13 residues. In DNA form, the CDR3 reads TGTGCCAGCAGTTCCGGGGTCCCCTACGAGCAGTACTTC. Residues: CASSSGVPYEQYF.

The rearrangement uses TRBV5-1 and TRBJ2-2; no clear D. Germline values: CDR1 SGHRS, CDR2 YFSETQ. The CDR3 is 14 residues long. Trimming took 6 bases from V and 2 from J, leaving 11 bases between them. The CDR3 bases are TGCGCCAGCATTTCGACAAGAAACACCGGGGAGCTGTTTTTT. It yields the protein CASISTRNTGELFF.

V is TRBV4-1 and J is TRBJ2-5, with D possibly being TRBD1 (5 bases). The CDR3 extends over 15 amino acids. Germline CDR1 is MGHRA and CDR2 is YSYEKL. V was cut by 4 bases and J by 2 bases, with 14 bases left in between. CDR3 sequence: CASSPLWQGQETQYF. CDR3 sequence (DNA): TGCGCCAGCAGCCCCCTATGGCAGGGACAAGAGACCCAGTACTTC.

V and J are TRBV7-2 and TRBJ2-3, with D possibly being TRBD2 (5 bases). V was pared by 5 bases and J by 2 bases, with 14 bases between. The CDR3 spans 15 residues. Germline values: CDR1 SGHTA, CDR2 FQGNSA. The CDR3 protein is CASSEGGRYTDTQYF. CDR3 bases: TGTGCCAGCAGCGAGGGCGGGCGATACACAGATACGCAGTATTTT.

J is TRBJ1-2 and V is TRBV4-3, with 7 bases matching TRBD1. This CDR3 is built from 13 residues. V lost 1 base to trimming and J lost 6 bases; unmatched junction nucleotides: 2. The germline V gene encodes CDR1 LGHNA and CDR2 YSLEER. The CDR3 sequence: CASSQVGQDGYTF. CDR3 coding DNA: TGCGCCAGCAGCCAAGTAGGACAGGATGGCTACACCTTC.

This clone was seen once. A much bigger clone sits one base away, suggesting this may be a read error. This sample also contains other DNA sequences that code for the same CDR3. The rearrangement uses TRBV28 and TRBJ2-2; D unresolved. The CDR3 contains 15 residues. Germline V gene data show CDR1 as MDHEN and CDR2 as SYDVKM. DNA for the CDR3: TGTGCTAGCAGACCTACAGACGCGAACACCGGGGAGCTGTTTTTT. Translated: CASRPTDANTGELFF.

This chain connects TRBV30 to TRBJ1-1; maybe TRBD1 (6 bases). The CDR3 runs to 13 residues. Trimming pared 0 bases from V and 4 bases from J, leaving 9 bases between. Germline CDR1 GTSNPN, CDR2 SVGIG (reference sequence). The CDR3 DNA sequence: TGTGCCTGGAGTGTTCAGGGGCCCACTGAAGCTTTCTTT. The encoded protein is CAWSVQGPTEAFF.

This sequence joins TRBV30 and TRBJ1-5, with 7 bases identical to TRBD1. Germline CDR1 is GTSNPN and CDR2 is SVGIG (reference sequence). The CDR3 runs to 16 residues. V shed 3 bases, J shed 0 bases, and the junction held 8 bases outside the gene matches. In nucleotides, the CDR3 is TGTGCCTGGAGCCATCGCAGGGGGGTTAGCAATCAGCCCCAGCATTTT. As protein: CAWSHRRGVSNQPQHF.

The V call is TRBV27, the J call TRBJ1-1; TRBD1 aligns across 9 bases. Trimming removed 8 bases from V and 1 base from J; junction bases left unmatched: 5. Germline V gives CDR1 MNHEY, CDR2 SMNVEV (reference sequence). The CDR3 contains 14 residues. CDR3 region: CASLRTGANTEAFF. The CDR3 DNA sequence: TGTGCCAGCCTTCGGACAGGGGCGAACACTGAAGCTTTCTTT.

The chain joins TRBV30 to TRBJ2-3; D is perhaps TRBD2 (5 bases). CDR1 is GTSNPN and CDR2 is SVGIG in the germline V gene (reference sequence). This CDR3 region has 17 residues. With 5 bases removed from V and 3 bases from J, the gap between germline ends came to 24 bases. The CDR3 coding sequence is TGTGCCTGGGAGGCATTTCCGGCGGGTAAGAGAACAGATACGCAGTATTTT. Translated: CAWEAFPAGKRTDTQYF.

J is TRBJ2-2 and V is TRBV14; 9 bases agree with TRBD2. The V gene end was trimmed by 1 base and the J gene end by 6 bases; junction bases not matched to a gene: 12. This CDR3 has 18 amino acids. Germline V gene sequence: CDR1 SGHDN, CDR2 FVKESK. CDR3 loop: CASSQANSGSHGAGELFF. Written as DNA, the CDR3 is TGTGCCAGCAGCCAAGCTAATAGCGGGAGTCATGGTGCCGGGGAGCTGTTTTTT.

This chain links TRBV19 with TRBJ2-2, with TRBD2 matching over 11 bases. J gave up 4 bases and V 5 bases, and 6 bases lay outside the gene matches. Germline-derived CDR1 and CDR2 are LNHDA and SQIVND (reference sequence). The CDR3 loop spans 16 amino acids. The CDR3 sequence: CASSSGLAESTGELFF. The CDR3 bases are TGTGCCAGTAGTTCGGGACTAGCGGAGAGCACCGGGGAGCTGTTTTTT.